This entry is about one TCR beta chain. Its antigen remains unknown. Assay: immunoSEQ multiplex PCR; the TCRdb copy retains only in-frame clones and omits some. The table has some 75,000 clones, approximately 84% seen once. The germline V and J ends were trimmed by 0 bases and 4 bases, with 7 bases remaining between them. The CDR3 runs 13 residues. Germline lookup yields CDR1 GTSNPN and CDR2 SVGIG (reference sequence). This sample stems from a study of OX40 agonist ivuxolimab in advanced cancers. General study findings and limits: Among the nonresponders, some also had low normalized T-cell clonal expansion. The specificity for antigen of the expanded peripheral T cells was not determined.

The V gene is TRBV30, the J gene TRBJ2-1; D is unclear. The sequence derives from an adult with an advanced solid tumor such as melanoma, head and neck, liver or kidney cancer. The specimen was CD4+ or CD8+ T cells sorted from blood, collected in a trial of the OX40 agonist ivuxolimab. CDR3: CAWSVRLYNEQFF. DNA for the CDR3: TGTGCCTGGAGTGTACGGCTATACAATGAGCAGTTCTTC. The whole variable domain, remainder taken from reference TRBV30 and TRBJ2-1, is SQTIHQWPATLVQPVGSPLSLECTVEGTSNPNLYWYRQAAGRGLQLLFYSVGIGQISSEVPQNLSASRPQDRQFILSSKKLLLSDSGFYLCAWSVRLYNEQFFGPGTRLTVL.